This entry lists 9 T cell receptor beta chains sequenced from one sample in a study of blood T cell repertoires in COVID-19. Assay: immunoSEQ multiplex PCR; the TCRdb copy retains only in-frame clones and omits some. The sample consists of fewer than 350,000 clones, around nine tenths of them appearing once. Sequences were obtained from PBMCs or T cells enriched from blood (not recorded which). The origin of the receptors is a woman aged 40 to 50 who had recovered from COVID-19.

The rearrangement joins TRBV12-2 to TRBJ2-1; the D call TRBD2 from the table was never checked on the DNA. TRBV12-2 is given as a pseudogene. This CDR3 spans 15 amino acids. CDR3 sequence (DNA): TGTGCAAGTCGCTTAGGAGCTAGCTGCTACAATGAGCAGTTCTTC. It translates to CASRLGASCYNEQFF.

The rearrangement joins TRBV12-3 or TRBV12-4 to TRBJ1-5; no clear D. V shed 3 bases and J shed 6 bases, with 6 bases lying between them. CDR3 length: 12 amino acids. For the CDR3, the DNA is TGTGCCAGCAGTTTGTCATTTCAGCCCCAGCATTTT. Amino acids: CASSLSFQPQHF.

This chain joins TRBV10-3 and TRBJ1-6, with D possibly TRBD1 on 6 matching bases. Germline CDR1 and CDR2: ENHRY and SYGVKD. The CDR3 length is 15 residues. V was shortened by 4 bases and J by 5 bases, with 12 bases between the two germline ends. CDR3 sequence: CAISVEGQNNSPLHF. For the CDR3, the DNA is TGTGCCATCAGTGTAGAAGGACAGAATAATTCACCCCTCCACTTT.

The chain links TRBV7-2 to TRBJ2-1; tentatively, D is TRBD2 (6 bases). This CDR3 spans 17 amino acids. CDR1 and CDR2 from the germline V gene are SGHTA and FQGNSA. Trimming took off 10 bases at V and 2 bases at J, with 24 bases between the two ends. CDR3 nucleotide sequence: TGTGCCATCGGGGAAATTGGGGCGGGAATAGCCTACAATGAGCAGTTCTTC. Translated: CAIGEIGAGIAYNEQFF.

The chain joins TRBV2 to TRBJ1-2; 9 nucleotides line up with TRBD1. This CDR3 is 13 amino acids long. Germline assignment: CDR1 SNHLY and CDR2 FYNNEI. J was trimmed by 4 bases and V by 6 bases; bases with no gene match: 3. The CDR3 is CASSPGQGYGYTF. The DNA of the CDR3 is TGTGCCAGCAGCCCGGGACAGGGCTATGGCTACACCTTC.

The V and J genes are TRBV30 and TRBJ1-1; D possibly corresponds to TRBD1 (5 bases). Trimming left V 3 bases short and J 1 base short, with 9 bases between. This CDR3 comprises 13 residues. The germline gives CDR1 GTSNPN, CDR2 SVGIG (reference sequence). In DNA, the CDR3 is TGTGCCTGGAGCGGGGGTTCGAACACTGAAGCTTTCTTT. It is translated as CAWSGGSNTEAFF.

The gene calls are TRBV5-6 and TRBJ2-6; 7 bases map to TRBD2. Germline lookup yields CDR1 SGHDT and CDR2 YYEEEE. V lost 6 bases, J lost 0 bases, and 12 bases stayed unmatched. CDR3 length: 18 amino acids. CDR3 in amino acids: CASTWSAGDSSGANVLTF. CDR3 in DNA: TGTGCCAGCACCTGGTCGGCGGGAGATTCCTCTGGGGCCAACGTCCTGACTTTC. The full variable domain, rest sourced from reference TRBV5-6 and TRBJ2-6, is DAGVTQSPTHLIKTRGQQVTLRCSPKSGHDTVSWYQQALGQGPQFIFQYYEEEERQRGNFPDRFSGHQFPNYSSELNVNALLLGDSALYLCASTWSAGDSSGANVLTFGAGSRLTVL.

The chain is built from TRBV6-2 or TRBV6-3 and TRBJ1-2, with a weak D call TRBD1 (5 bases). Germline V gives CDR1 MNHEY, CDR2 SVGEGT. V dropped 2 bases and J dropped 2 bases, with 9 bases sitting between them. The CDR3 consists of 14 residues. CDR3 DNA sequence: TGTGCCAGCAGTTACCTCTCAGGGAACTATGGCTACACCTTC. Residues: CASSYLSGNYGYTF.

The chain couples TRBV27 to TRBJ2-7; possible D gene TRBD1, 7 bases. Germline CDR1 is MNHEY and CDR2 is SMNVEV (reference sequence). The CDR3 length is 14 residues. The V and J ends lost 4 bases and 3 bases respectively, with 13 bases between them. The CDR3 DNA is TGTGCCAGCAGTTCTAGACAGGGAGGCTACGAGCAGTACTTC. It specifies CASSSRQGGYEQYF.